Listed below are T cell receptor beta chains from one sample, sequenced in a study of blood T cell repertoires in COVID-19. Sequencing was performed with immunoSEQ multiplex PCR; in TCRdb, only in-frame clones are kept and a portion is missing. Seen here are about 170,000 clones, around nine tenths observed once, and the top ten hold around 2.5%. The sample comprised peripheral blood. The receptors originated from a woman over 75 with COVID-19, enrolled during active disease. Both conserved end residues are part of each CDR3. A D gene is named only where the DNA matches it firmly. Expanded clones are given a class, and other clones once, few, many or no size at all.

D gene	J gene	CDR3 length	clone size	V gene	CDR3 protein	CDR3 DNA
NA	TRBJ1-2	14	NA	TRBV4-3	CASSPRVSDYGYTF	TGCGCCAGCAGCCCCAGGGTTTCGGACTATGGCTACACCTTC
TRBD2	TRBJ2-1	15	NA	TRBV5-4	CASNPGTSGYNEQFF	TGTGCCAGCAACCCCGGGACTAGCGGTTACAATGAGCAGTTCTTC
NA	TRBJ2-1	13	NA	TRBV12-3/TRBV12-4	CASSLRRRGEQFF	TGTGCCAGCAGCCTCCGAAGACGCGGTGAGCAGTTCTTC
NA	TRBJ1-1	12	NA	TRBV4-2	CASSMGTTEAFF	TGTGCCAGCAGCATGGGGACTACTGAAGCTTTCTTT
NA	TRBJ1-1	14	NA	TRBV4-3	CASSQELDYTEAFF	TGCGCCAGCAGCCAAGAACTCGACTACACTGAAGCTTTCTTT
TRBD1	TRBJ1-2	14	NA	TRBV5-1	CASSEGQGAYGYTF	TGCGCCAGCAGCGAGGGACAGGGGGCATATGGCTACACCTTC
NA	TRBJ1-2	15	NA	TRBV18	CASSPNPSKTGGYTF	TGTGCCAGCTCACCAAACCCTTCAAAAACGGGGGGCTACACCTTC
NA	TRBJ2-7	16	NA	TRBV28	CASSLPSGVGLYEQYF	TGTGCCAGCAGTTTACCGTCAGGGGTAGGGCTCTACGAGCAGTACTTC
TRBD1	TRBJ2-1	14	NA	TRBV29-1	CSVRDSSSYNEQFF	TGCAGCGTTCGGGACAGCAGCTCCTACAATGAGCAGTTCTTC
TRBD2	TRBJ2-1	15	NA	TRBV11-3	CASSLGTSGSNEQFF	TGTGCCAGCAGCTTAGGGACTAGCGGGAGCAATGAGCAGTTCTTC
NA	TRBJ1-5	13	NA	TRBV6-5	CASPGDLGGPQHF	TGTGCCAGCCCCGGGGACTTAGGTGGGCCCCAGCATTTT
TRBD1	TRBJ1-5	15	NA	TRBV19	CASSTTGTGNQPQHF	TGTGCCAGTAGTACGACAGGGACCGGCAATCAGCCCCAGCATTTT
NA	TRBJ1-5	16	once	TRBV18	CASSPSSGHSNQPQHF	TGTGCCAGCTCACCAAGTTCAGGGCATAGCAATCAGCCCCAGCATTTT
NA	TRBJ1-6	13	few	TRBV25-1	CASSQGEVSPLHF	TGTGCCAGCAGTCAGGGTGAGGTCTCACCCCTCCACTTT
NA	TRBJ1-3	15	NA	TRBV4-3	CASSQVAGSGNTIYF	TGCGCCAGCAGCCAAGTGGCTGGCTCTGGAAACACCATATATTTT
TRBD2	TRBJ2-7	17	NA	TRBV27	CASSLSTRTREGREQYF	TGTGCCAGCAGTTTATCAACCCGGACTAGAGAGGGTCGCGAGCAGTACTTC
TRBD2	TRBJ2-7	16	NA	TRBV9	CASSVGYREGLYEQYF	TGTGCCAGCAGCGTAGGTTATCGGGAGGGCCTCTACGAGCAGTACTTC
TRBD1	TRBJ1-2	14	few	TRBV27	CASSAGQQLYGYTF	TGTGCCAGCAGTGCGGGACAGCAACTTTATGGCTACACCTTC
TRBD1	TRBJ1-2	14	NA	TRBV28	CASRRTGGGVGITF	TGTGCCAGCAGGAGGACAGGGGGCGGAGTCGGGATCACCTTC
NA	TRBJ2-7	18	NA	TRBV7-9	CASSLVLTPSVPTYEQYF	TGTGCCAGCAGCTTAGTTCTTACCCCAAGCGTTCCTACCTACGAGCAGTACTTC
TRBD2	TRBJ2-1	18	NA	TRBV2	CASSEEAGGRATYNEQFF	TGTGCCAGCAGTGAAGAGGCCGGCGGGAGGGCCACCTACAATGAGCAGTTCTTC
NA	TRBJ2-7	11	NA	TRBV12-3/TRBV12-4	CASSLQGHLYF	TGTGCCAGCAGTCTTCAGGGACATTTGTACTTC
NA	TRBJ1-1	15	NA	TRBV28	CASRTGVKVTLEAFF	TGTGCCAGCAGAACCGGGGTAAAGGTTACGCTGGAAGCTTTCTTT
NA	TRBJ2-7	13	NA	TRBV18	CASSPGRDYEQYF	TGTGCCAGCTCACCAGGCAGGGACTACGAGCAGTACTTC
NA	TRBJ1-4	14	NA	TRBV5-1	CASSLVADNEKLFF	TGCGCCAGCAGCTTAGTGGCAGATAATGAAAAACTGTTTTTT
TRBD1	TRBJ2-2	15	NA	TRBV28	CASSFLTGGDGELFF	TGTGCCAGCAGTTTCCTGACAGGGGGGGACGGGGAGCTGTTTTTT
NA	TRBJ2-2	15	NA	TRBV7-2	CASSLASVNTGELFF	TGTGCCAGCAGCTTAGCTAGCGTCAATACCGGGGAGCTGTTTTTT
TRBD2	TRBJ2-5	15	NA	TRBV10-1	CASSGGLAAGETQYF	TGCGCCAGCAGTGGGGGACTAGCGGCTGGGGAGACCCAGTACTTC